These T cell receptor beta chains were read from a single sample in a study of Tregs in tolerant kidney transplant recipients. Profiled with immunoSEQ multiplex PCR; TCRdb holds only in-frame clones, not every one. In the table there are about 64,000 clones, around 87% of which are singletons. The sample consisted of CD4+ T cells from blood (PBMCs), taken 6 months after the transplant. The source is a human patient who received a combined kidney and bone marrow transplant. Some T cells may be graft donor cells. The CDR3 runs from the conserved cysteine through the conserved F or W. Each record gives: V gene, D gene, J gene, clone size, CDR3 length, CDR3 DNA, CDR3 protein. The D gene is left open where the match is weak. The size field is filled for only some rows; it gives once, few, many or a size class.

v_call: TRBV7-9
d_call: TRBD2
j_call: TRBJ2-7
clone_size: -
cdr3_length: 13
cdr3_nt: TGTGCCAGCAGTTCACTAGCGGGGTCCGAGCAGTACTTC
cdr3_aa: CASSSLAGSEQYF

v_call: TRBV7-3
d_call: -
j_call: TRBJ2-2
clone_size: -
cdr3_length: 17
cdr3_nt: TGTGCCAGCAGCTTAACCCCCGGACTCCTGGGGGGCGGGGAGCTGTTTTTT
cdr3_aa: CASSLTPGLLGGGELFF

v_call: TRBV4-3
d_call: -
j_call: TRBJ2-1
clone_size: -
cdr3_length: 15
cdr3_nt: TGCGCCAGCAGCCGACAACAGGGAATTGGCGGTGAGCAGTTCTTC
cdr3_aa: CASSRQQGIGGEQFF

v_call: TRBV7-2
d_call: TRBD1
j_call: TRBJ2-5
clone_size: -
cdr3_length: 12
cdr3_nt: TGTGCCAGCAGCCAAGGACAGGGAACCCAGTACTTC
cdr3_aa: CASSQGQGTQYF

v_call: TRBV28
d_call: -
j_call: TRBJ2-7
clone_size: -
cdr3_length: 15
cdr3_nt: TGTGCCAGCAGTCTCCCAGGGCCCGGCCCCTACGAGCAGTACTTC
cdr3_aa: CASSLPGPGPYEQYF

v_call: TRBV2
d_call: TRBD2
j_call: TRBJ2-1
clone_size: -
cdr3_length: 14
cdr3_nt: TGTGCCAGCAGAAGACTAGCGGGAGGGAATGAGCAGTTCTTC
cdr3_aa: CASRRLAGGNEQFF

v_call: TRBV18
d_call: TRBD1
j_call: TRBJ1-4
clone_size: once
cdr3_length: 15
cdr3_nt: TGTGCCAGCTCAACACGGACAGGGGAGTTGGGAAAACTGTTTTTT
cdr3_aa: CASSTRTGELGKLFF

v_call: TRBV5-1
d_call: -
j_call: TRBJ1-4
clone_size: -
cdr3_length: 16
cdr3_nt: TGCGCCAGCAGCTGGAACGCACAGGGAACGGGCGAAAAACTGTTTTTT
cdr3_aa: CASSWNAQGTGEKLFF

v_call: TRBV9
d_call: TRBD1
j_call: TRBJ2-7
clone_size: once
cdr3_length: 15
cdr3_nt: TGTGCCAGCAGCGTTGACGGGACAGGGGGCCGAGAGCAGTACTTC
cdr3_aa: CASSVDGTGGREQYF

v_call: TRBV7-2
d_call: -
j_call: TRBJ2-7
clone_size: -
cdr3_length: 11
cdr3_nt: TGTGCCAGCAGCCTGACAGCCGAGCAGTACTTC
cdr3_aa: CASSLTAEQYF

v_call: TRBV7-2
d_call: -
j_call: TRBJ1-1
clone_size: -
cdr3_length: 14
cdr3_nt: TGTGCCAGCAGCTTAGAGGGGTGGGGCACTGAAGCTTTCTTT
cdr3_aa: CASSLEGWGTEAFF

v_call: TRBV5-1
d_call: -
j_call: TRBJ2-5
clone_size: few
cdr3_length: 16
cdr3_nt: TGCGCCAGCAGCCTAGGACAGTTGGAGGTTCAAGAGACCCAGTACTTC
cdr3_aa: CASSLGQLEVQETQYF

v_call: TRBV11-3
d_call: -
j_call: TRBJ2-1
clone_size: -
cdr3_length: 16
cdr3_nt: TGTGCCAGCAGCTTAGTTACATTTTCGAGCGCGCGTGGGCAGTTCTTC
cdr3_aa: CASSLVTFSSARGQFF

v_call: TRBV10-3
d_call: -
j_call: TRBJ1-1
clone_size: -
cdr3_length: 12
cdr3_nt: TGTGCCATCAGTGAGTCGAGGGTAAAAACTTTCTTT
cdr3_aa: CAISESRVKTFF

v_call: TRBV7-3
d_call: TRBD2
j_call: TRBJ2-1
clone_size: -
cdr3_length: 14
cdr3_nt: TGTGCCAGCAGCACTAGCGGTATGTACAATGAGCAGTTCTTC
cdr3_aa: CASSTSGMYNEQFF

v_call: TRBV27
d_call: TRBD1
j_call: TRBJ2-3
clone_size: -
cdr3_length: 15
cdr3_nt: TGTGCCAGCAAGGGGGCTAGGGGGATCACAGATACGCAGTATTTT
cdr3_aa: CASKGARGITDTQYF

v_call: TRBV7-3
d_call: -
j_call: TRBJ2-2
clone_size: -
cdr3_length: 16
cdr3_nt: TGTGCCAGCAGTATAAAAGCGGTATCGAACACCGGGGAGCTGTTTTTT
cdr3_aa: CASSIKAVSNTGELFF

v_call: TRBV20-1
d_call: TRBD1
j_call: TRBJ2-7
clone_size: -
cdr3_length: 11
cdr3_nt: TGCAGTGCGACAGGGGTGACCGAGCAGTACTTC
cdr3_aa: CSATGVTEQYF

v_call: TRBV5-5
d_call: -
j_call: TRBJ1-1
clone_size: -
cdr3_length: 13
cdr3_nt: TGTGCCAGCAGCTTGAGGAGAGGGACTGAAGCTTTCTTT
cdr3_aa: CASSLRRGTEAFF

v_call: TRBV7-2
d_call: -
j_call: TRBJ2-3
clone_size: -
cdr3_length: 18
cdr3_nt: TGTGCCAGCAGCTTACTCCCCAGAACAGGGTATGTTGCAGATACGCAGTATTTT
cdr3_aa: CASSLLPRTGYVADTQYF

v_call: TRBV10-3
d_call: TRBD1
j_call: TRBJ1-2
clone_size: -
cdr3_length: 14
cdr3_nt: TGTGCCATCAGGGGACAGGGGGAAGACTATGGCTACACCTTC
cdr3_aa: CAIRGQGEDYGYTF

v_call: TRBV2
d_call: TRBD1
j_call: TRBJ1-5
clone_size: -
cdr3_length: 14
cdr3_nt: TGTGCCAGCAACTCCAACAGGGGGGGCCAGCCCCAGCATTTT
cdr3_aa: CASNSNRGGQPQHF

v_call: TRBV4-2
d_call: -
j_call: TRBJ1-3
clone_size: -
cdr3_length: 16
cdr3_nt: TGTGCCAGCAGCTATCGCCAGGGCGCTCCCGGAAACACCATATATTTT
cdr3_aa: CASSYRQGAPGNTIYF

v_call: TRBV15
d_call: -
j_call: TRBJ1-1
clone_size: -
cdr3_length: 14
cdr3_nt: TGTGCCACCAGCGTAGGCAGGGAGAACACTGAAGCTTTCTTT
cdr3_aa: CATSVGRENTEAFF

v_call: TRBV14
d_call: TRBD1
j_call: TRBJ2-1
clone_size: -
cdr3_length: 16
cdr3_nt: TGTGCCAGCAGCTCACAGGGGGCTAGAGGCTACAATGAGCAGTTCTTC
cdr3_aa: CASSSQGARGYNEQFF

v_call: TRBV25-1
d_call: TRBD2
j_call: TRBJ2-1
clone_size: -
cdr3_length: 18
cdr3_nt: TGTGCCAGCAGTGAATTGGGGGCTAGCGGGAGGCCTTACAATGAGCAGTTCTTC
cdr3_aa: CASSELGASGRPYNEQFF

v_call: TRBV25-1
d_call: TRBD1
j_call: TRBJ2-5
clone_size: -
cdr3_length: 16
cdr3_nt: TGTGCCAGCAGTGAACTGCGAGGGGGCGGCCAAGAGACCCAGTACTTC
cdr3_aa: CASSELRGGGQETQYF

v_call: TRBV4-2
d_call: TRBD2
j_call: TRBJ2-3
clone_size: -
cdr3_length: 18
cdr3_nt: TGTGCCAGCAGCCAAGAAGGATTGAGCGGGAGGATCTCAGATACGCAGTATTTT
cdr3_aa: CASSQEGLSGRISDTQYF

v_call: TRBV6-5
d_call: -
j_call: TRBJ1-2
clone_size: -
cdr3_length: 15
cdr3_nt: TGTGCCAGCAGTTACCGCCTAGACAGCCTCTATGGCTACACCTTC
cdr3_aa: CASSYRLDSLYGYTF

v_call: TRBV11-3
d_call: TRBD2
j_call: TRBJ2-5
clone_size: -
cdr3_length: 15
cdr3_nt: TGTGCCAGCAGCTCAATAGCGGGAGTGGGGGAGACCCAGTACTTC
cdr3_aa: CASSSIAGVGETQYF

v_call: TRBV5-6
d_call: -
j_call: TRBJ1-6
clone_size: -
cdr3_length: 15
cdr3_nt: TGTGCCAGCAGCTTGGTAGTAGGGGGTGGGTCACCCCTCCACTTT
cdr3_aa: CASSLVVGGGSPLHF